The rows below give T cell receptor beta chains drawn from one sample of a study of blood T cell repertoires in COVID-19. The assay was immunoSEQ multiplex PCR, and TCRdb's table has in-frame clones only and misses some. The table has roughly 380,000 clones, roughly 90% seen once. Sequences were obtained from peripheral blood. Receptors originate from a woman aged 60-70 years with COVID-19, enrolled during active disease. Both conserved end residues are part of each CDR3. The D gene is left open where the match is weak. Expanded clones get a size class; other rows say once, few or many, or leave the size out.

CDR3 | DNA | J | length | V | size | D
CATRDRGTNYGYTF | TGTGCCACCCGCGATCGGGGAACTAACTATGGCTACACCTTC | TRBJ1-2 | 14 | TRBV19 | once | .
CASSPTGGIYGYTF | TGCGCCAGCAGCCCCACAGGGGGGATCTATGGCTACACCTTC | TRBJ1-2 | 14 | TRBV4-1 | . | TRBD1
CASSPSGTVNTEAFF | TGTGCCAGCAGCCCTAGCGGGACAGTGAACACTGAAGCTTTCTTT | TRBJ1-1 | 15 | TRBV11-3 | once | TRBD1
CASTTREGLLRNTIYF | TGTGCCAGCACTACCCGGGAAGGGTTATTGCGAAACACCATATATTTT | TRBJ1-3 | 16 | TRBV5-5 | . | .
CASSLSGGTDTQYF | TGTGCCAGCAGCCTTTCCGGGGGCACAGATACGCAGTATTTT | TRBJ2-3 | 14 | TRBV5-4 | . | .
CASSYSNTGELFF | TGTGCCAGCAGTTATTCTAACACCGGGGAGCTGTTTTTT | TRBJ2-2 | 13 | TRBV7-3 | once | .
CASSPGTSGFTQYF | TGTGCCAGTAGTCCGGGGACTAGCGGCTTTACGCAGTATTTT | TRBJ2-3 | 14 | TRBV19 | . | TRBD2
CASSYGSGGPTGELFF | TGTGCCAGCAGTTACGGGTCGGGGGGGCCGACCGGGGAGCTGTTTTTT | TRBJ2-2 | 16 | TRBV6-6 | . | TRBD2
CATSDASWTGNSGANVLTF | TGTGCCACCAGTGACGCATCCTGGACAGGGAACTCTGGGGCCAACGTCCTGACTTTC | TRBJ2-6 | 19 | TRBV24-1 | . | TRBD1
CASSLTPDRDGYTF | TGTGCCAGCAGTTTGACCCCCGACAGGGACGGCTACACCTTC | TRBJ1-2 | 14 | TRBV28 | . | TRBD1
CASSGPGGGSPLHF | TGTGCCAGCAGTGGGCCAGGGGGCGGTTCACCCCTCCACTTT | TRBJ1-6 | 14 | TRBV2 | . | TRBD1
CASSLGQQTYSNQPQHF | TGTGCCAGCTCACTGGGACAGCAAACCTATAGCAATCAGCCCCAGCATTTT | TRBJ1-5 | 17 | TRBV18 | . | TRBD1
CASSPPLLFSGNTIYF | TGTGCCAGCTCACCACCCCTCCTATTCTCTGGAAACACCATATATTTT | TRBJ1-3 | 16 | TRBV18 | . | .
CASSTDRGGEAFF | TGTGCCAGCAGTACCGACAGGGGAGGCGAGGCTTTCTTT | TRBJ1-1 | 13 | TRBV2 | . | TRBD1
CASSLGRPGTRGVSTDTQYF | TGCGCCAGCAGCTTGGGGCGCCCCGGAACCCGGGGGGTCAGCACAGATACGCAGTATTTT | TRBJ2-3 | 20 | TRBV5-1 | . | TRBD2
CASSLEIWNTEAFF | TGTGCCAGCAGCTTGGAGATTTGGAACACTGAAGCTTTCTTT | TRBJ1-1 | 14 | TRBV11-2 | . | .
CASSYYGAGDGETQYF | TGCGCCAGCAGCTACTACGGCGCGGGGGATGGAGAGACCCAGTACTTC | TRBJ2-5 | 16 | TRBV5-1 | . | TRBD2
CASVRPSGGTGELFF | TGTGCCAGCGTCCGACCTAGCGGGGGGACCGGGGAGCTGTTTTTT | TRBJ2-2 | 15 | TRBV28 | once | TRBD2
CASSLRQVNTEAFF | TGTGCCAGCAGCTTGAGACAGGTGAACACTGAAGCTTTCTTT | TRBJ1-1 | 14 | TRBV13 | . | .
CASSAQGIAEAFF | TGTGCCAGCAGTGCCCAGGGGATTGCTGAAGCTTTCTTT | TRBJ1-1 | 13 | TRBV2 | . | .
CASSPPGQGVTGNTIYF | TGTGCCAGCAGCCCTCCGGGACAGGGGGTTACCGGAAACACCATATATTTT | TRBJ1-3 | 17 | TRBV28 | . | TRBD1
CASSQAGLAVTDTQYF | TGCGCCAGCAGCCAAGCGGGACTAGCGGTCACAGATACGCAGTATTTT | TRBJ2-3 | 16 | TRBV4-1 | . | TRBD2
CASSVRNLPGDSYNSPLHF | TGTGCCAGCAGCGTCCGAAACCTGCCCGGGGACTCCTATAATTCACCCCTCCACTTT | TRBJ1-6 | 19 | TRBV2 | . | .
CASSSITDTQYF | TGTGCCAGCAGCTCTATTACAGATACGCAGTATTTT | TRBJ2-3 | 12 | TRBV5-4 | . | .
CASTPLGAKNIQYF | TGTGCCAGTACCCCCCTAGGTGCCAAAAACATTCAGTACTTC | TRBJ2-4 | 14 | TRBV19 | . | .
CASIHNRGFAGEFIGQYF | TGTGCCAGCATCCATAACCGGGGTTTCGCAGGGGAGTTTATTGGGCAGTACTTC | TRBJ2-7 | 18 | TRBV5-6 | . | .
CASSEVFRFYEQYF | TGTGCCAGCAGTGAAGTGTTCAGGTTCTACGAGCAGTACTTC | TRBJ2-7 | 14 | TRBV6-1 | once | .
CASREDTSNEQFF | TGTGCCAGCAGAGAAGATACTTCCAATGAGCAGTTCTTC | TRBJ2-1 | 13 | TRBV2 | . | .
CASSKPTGGRTGELFF | TGTGCCAGCAGTAAACCGACAGGGGGAAGGACCGGGGAGCTGTTTTTT | TRBJ2-2 | 16 | TRBV28 | once | TRBD1
CASSSPYLDRGDTEAFF | TGTGCCAGCAGCTCCCCTTACCTGGACAGGGGAGACACTGAAGCTTTCTTT | TRBJ1-1 | 17 | TRBV5-8 | . | TRBD1
CASSSPSGANTGELFF | TGTGCCAGCAGCTCACCGTCGGGGGCGAACACCGGGGAGCTGTTTTTT | TRBJ2-2 | 16 | TRBV9 | . | .
CSVFLGEAQKLFF | TGCAGCGTTTTTTTAGGGGAGGCCCAAAAACTGTTTTTT | TRBJ1-4 | 13 | TRBV29-1 | . | .
CASSQDYQTGQPQHF | TGTGCCAGCAGCCAAGACTACCAAACTGGTCAGCCCCAGCATTTT | TRBJ1-5 | 15 | TRBV4-2 | few | .
CASSLTTAYGYTF | TGTGCCAGCAGCTTAACGACAGCCTATGGCTACACCTTC | TRBJ1-2 | 13 | TRBV7-3 | . | .
CASSRQTVSNEKLFF | TGTGCCAGTAGTAGACAGACGGTGAGCAATGAAAAACTGTTTTTT | TRBJ1-4 | 15 | TRBV19 | . | .
CASSPAGEQNSPLHF | TGTGCCAGCAGCCCAGCGGGGGAACAGAATTCACCCCTCCACTTT | TRBJ1-6 | 15 | TRBV7-3 | . | .
CASDLARGGGNQPQHF | TGTGCCAGCGACCTGGCCCGGGGTGGGGGCAATCAGCCCCAGCATTTT | TRBJ1-5 | 16 | TRBV27 | . | .
CASSTGGYTEAFF | TGTGCCAGCAGCACGGGGGGGTACACTGAAGCTTTCTTT | TRBJ1-1 | 13 | TRBV5-6 | . | .
CASSSGLSYEQYF | TGTGCCAGCAGCTCGGGACTTAGTTACGAGCAGTACTTC | TRBJ2-7 | 13 | TRBV7-9 | . | .
CASSTRDGGTEAFF | TGTGCCAGCAGCACAAGGGACGGGGGCACTGAAGCTTTCTTT | TRBJ1-1 | 14 | TRBV5-5 | . | .
CASSLDRPYNEQFF | TGCGCCAGCAGCTTGGACAGACCCTACAATGAGCAGTTCTTC | TRBJ2-1 | 14 | TRBV5-1 | . | .
CASSLGTGAMNTEAFF | TGTGCCAGCAGCTTAGGGACAGGAGCCATGAACACTGAAGCTTTCTTT | TRBJ1-1 | 16 | TRBV11-2 | . | TRBD1